This T cell receptor (beta chain) was profiled in a study of T-cell memory formation after mild COVID-19. TCRdb reanalysed the 5' RACE reads using MiXCR and keeps one entry per CDR3 protein. The sample carries about 500,000 distinct CDR3 sequences, 20% recorded once. In regard to this clonotype: Its antigen remains unknown.

Trimming stripped 0 bases from V and 5 bases from J, with 11 bases between. The CDR3 contains 14 residues. Germline V gene lookup returns CDR1 SGHRS and CDR2 YFSETQ. Study observations and caveats: Clones contracting across day 15 to 85 had a balanced CD4/CD8 profile; later expanding clones leaned CD4+. The appearance of some responding clones in pre-infection memory suggested that cross-reactive memory joined. Whether day 37 second-wave clones are SARS-CoV-2-specific was not confirmed.

The sequenced sample was PBMCs or a T cell subset sorted from them (not recorded which). This rearrangement joins TRBV5-1 to TRBJ1-1; perhaps TRBD1 as D (6 bases). This receptor was taken from an adult woman who had mild COVID-19 (a few samples of this study predate the infection). Cell type and time point are not known. The CDR3 DNA is TGCGCCAGCAGCTTGGTCGGACAGTTAACTGAAGCTTTCTTT. Amino acids: CASSLVGQLTEAFF. Variable domain in full (rest from reference TRBV5-1 and TRBJ1-1): KAGVTQTPRYLIKTRGQQVTLSCSPISGHRSVSWYQQTPGQGLQFLFEYFSETQRNKGNFPGRFSGRQFSNSRSEMNVSTLELGDSALYLCASSLVGQLTEAFFGQGTRLTVV.